The 21 T cell receptor beta chains reported below all come from one sample, sequenced in a study of monozygotic twins with inflammatory bowel disease. For each CDR3 protein, TCRdb gives one entry from its re-call of the 5' RACE reads, without DNA. Recorded for this sample: over 150,000 distinct CDR3 sequences. Sequencing was done on a sample of blood. These receptors were collected from a human donor with ulcerative colitis or Crohn's disease, or a healthy co-twin of an affected twin (not recorded which).

The chain joins TRBV7-7 to TRBJ2-1; TCRdb outputs TRBD2, but without DNA this stays unchecked. The germline gives CDR1 SSHAT, CDR2 FNYEAQ (reference sequence). This CDR3 spans 16 amino acids. The chain's CDR3 is CASSLGLAGDESEQFF. Full variable domain (missing parts from reference TRBV7-7 and TRBJ2-1): GAGVSQSPRYKVTKRGQDVTLRCDPISSHATLYWYQQALGQGPEFLTYFNYEAQPDKSGLPSDRFSAERPEGSISTLTIQRTEQRDSAMYRCASSLGLAGDESEQFFGPGTRLTVL.

The CDR3 here is CASSLSRGDNTEAFF. V and J are TRBV5-1 and TRBJ1-1; no DNA is available, so the TRBD1 call from TCRdb remains unchecked. Germline V gene data show CDR1 as SGHRS and CDR2 as YFSETQ. This CDR3 is 15 amino acids long.

This sequence joins TRBV6-2 or TRBV6-3 and TRBJ2-7; TCRdb names TRBD1, which stays unverified in the absence of DNA. Germline CDR1 reads MNHEY; CDR2 reads SVGEGT. The length of the CDR3 is 16 residues. CDR3 amino acids: CASSYSMEGLGYEQYF.

The chain links TRBV7-2 to TRBJ1-5; lacking DNA, the TRBD1 call made by TCRdb goes unchecked. This CDR3 contains 14 residues. CDR1 and CDR2 from the germline V gene are SGHTA and FQGNSA. Here the CDR3 reads CASSVDSRNQPQHF.

This chain uses TRBV5-4 with TRBJ2-3; TCRdb's D call, TRBD2, is unchecked because there is no DNA. This CDR3 comprises 14 residues. Germline V gene data show CDR1 as SGHNT and CDR2 as YYREEE (reference sequence). The CDR3 reads CASSGSSTTDTQYF.

The chain uses TRBV7-2 and TRBJ1-1; the TCRdb call, TRBD1, lacks DNA for checking. Germline lookup yields CDR1 SGHTA and CDR2 FQGNSA. CDR3 length: 15 residues. The CDR3 spells CASSSLGQRATEAFF.

The chain uses TRBV5-6 and TRBJ1-1; TCRdb names TRBD1, which stays unverified in the absence of DNA. The CDR3 length is 15 residues. The germline CDR1 and CDR2 sequences are SGHDT and YYEEEE. CDR3 residues: CASSLAGRRGTEAFF.

The chain carries TRBV15 and TRBJ1-6; TCRdb's assignment of TRBD1 cannot be checked, as there is no DNA. Germline values: CDR1 LNHNV, CDR2 YYDKDF (reference sequence). The length of the CDR3 is 17 residues. The CDR3 region is CATSRDLTGGENSPLHF.

The chain employs TRBV7-2 and TRBJ2-1; TCRdb proposes TRBD2, but this gene call is untestable without DNA. This CDR3 spans 16 amino acids. Germline CDR1 reads SGHTA; CDR2 reads FQGNSA. The CDR3 loop reads CASSLARAGLRNEQFF.

The rearrangement uses TRBV4-3 and TRBJ2-4; TCRdb picks TRBD1, but there is no DNA to check that call. CDR1 is LGHNA and CDR2 is YSLEER in the germline V gene. This CDR3 is 16 amino acids long. The CDR3 here is CASSQDRWGGSDIQYF.

The chain has TRBV12-3 or TRBV12-4 and TRBJ2-3. The CDR3 consists of 16 residues. CDR3 in amino acids: CASSFLRELGTDTQYF.

The V and J genes are TRBV20-1 and TRBJ1-5. The CDR3 is 15 residues long. Germline V CDR1 and CDR2: DFQATT, SNEGSKA (reference sequence). The CDR3 is CSASWRAESNQPQHF.

The V and J genes are TRBV27 and TRBJ2-1. Germline V gives CDR1 MNHEY, CDR2 SMNVEV (reference sequence). The CDR3 is 13 amino acids. The CDR3 sequence is CASKYRGNNEQFF.

This chain uses TRBV20-1 with TRBJ2-5; as DNA is missing, the TRBD1 call by TCRdb cannot be tested. Per germline, CDR1 DFQATT and CDR2 SNEGSKA (reference sequence). This CDR3 spans 15 amino acids. The CDR3 spells CSARIWGVEYVTQYF.

J is TRBJ1-2 and V is TRBV10-3; TCRdb names TRBD1, which stays unverified in the absence of DNA. Germline V gene lookup returns CDR1 ENHRY and CDR2 SYGVKD. The CDR3 runs 13 residues. The CDR3 is CAIETGDGYGYTF.

The chain links TRBV28 to TRBJ2-1. The CDR3 has 13 residues. Germline V gives CDR1 MDHEN, CDR2 SYDVKM. Here the CDR3 reads CASRGGSYNEQFF. The whole variable domain, remainder taken from reference TRBV28 and TRBJ2-1, is DVKVTQSSRYLVKRTGEKVFLECVQDMDHENMFWYRQDPGLGLRLIYFSYDVKMKEKGDIPEGYSVSREKKERFSLILESASTNQTSMYLCASRGGSYNEQFFGPGTRLTVL.

This chain uses TRBV7-9 with TRBJ2-2; TCRdb outputs TRBD1, but without DNA this stays unchecked. The CDR3 extends over 16 amino acids. Germline V gene data show CDR1 as SEHNR and CDR2 as FQNEAQ (reference sequence). CDR3 in amino acids: CASSPDRGRRTGELFF. Using reference TRBV7-9 and TRBJ2-2 for the parts outside the CDR3, the full variable domain is DTGVSQNPRHKITKRGQNVTFRCDPISEHNRLYWYRQTLGQGPEFLTYFQNEAQLEKSRLLSDRFSAERPKGSFSTLEIQRTEQGDSAMYLCASSPDRGRRTGELFFGEGSRLTVL.

J is TRBJ1-2 and V is TRBV20-1; the D gene TCRdb calls, TRBD1, cannot be checked with no DNA. The CDR3 length is 13 residues. The germline V gene encodes CDR1 DFQATT and CDR2 SNEGSKA (reference sequence). CDR3 sequence: CSAGGETGRGYTF.

This rearrangement joins TRBV12-3 or TRBV12-4 to TRBJ2-1; TCRdb lists TRBD1, though no DNA is available to test this call. The CDR3 loop spans 15 amino acids. CDR3 amino acids: CASSLVGRGGGEQFF.

The J gene is TRBJ2-1, the V gene TRBV30; TCRdb names TRBD1, which stays unverified in the absence of DNA. The germline V gene encodes CDR1 GTSNPN and CDR2 SVGIG (reference sequence). This CDR3 spans 13 amino acids. The CDR3 sequence: CAVDGGAYNEQFF.

This chain connects TRBV3-1 to TRBJ1-2. The germline V gene encodes CDR1 LGHDT and CDR2 YNNKEL (reference sequence). This CDR3 is built from 11 residues. The CDR3 is CASSQEYGYTF. Variable domain in full (rest from reference TRBV3-1 and TRBJ1-2): DTAVSQTPKYLVTQMGNDKSIKCEQNLGHDTMYWYKQDSKKFLKIMFSYNNKELIINETVPNRFSPKSPDKAHLNLHINSLELGDSAVYFCASSQEYGYTFGSGTRLTVV.